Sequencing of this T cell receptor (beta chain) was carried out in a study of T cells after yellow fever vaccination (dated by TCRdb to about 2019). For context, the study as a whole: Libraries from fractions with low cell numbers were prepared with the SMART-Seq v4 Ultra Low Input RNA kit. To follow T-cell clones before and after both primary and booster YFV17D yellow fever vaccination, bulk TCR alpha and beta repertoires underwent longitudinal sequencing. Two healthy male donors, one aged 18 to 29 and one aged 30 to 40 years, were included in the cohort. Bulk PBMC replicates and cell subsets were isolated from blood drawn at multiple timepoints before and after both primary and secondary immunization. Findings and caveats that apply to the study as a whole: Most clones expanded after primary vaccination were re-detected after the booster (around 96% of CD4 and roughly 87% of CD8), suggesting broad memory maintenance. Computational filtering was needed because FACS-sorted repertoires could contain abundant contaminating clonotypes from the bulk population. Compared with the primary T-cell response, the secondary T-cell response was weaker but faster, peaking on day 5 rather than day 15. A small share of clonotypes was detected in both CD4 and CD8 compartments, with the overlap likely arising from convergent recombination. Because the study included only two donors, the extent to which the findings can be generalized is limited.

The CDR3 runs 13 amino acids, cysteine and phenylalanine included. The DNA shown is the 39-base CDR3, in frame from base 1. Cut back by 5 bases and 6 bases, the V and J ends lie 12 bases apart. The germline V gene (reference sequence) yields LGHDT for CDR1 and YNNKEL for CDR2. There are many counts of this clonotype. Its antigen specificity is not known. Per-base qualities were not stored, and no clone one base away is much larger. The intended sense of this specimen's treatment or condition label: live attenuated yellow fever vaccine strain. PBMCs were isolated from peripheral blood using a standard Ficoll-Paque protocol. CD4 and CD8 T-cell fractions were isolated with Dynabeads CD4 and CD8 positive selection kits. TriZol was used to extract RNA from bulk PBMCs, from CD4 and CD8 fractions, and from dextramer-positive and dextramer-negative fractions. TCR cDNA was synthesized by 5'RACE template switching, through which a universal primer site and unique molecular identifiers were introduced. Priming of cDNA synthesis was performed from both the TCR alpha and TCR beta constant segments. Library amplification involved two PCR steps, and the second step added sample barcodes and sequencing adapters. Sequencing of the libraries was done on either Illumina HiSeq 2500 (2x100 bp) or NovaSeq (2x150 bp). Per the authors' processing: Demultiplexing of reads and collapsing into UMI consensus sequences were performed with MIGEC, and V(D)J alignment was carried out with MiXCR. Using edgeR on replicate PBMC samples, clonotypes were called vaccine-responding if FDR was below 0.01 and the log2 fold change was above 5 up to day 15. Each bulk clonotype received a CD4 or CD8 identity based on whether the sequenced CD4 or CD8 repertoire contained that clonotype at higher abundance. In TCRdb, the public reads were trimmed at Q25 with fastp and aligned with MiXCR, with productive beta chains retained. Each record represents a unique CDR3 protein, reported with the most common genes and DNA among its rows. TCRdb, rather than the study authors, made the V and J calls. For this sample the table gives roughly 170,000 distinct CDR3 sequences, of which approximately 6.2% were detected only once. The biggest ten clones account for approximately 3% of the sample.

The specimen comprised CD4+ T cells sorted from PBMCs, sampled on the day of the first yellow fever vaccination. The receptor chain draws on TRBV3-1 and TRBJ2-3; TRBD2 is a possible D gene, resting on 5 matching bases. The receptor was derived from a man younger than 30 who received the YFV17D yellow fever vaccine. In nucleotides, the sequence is TGTGCCAGCAGCTCCCTAGGCGGGGATACGCAGTATTTT. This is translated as CASSSLGGDTQYF.